This TCR beta chain emerged from a study of CD8+CD57+ T cells in acquired aplastic anemia. The CDR3 loop spans 11 amino acids. The ends were cut back, 9 bases at V and 10 bases at J, with 13 bases in the middle. In germline, CDR1 is ENHRY, CDR2 SYGVKD. Genomic DNA was employed as the template in profiling TCR beta VDJ and CDR3. TCRdb called the reads again in MiXCR, with one record for every CDR3 protein. The sample consists of 68,000 or so distinct CDR3 sequences, 50% to 55% of them appearing once. This clonotype was recorded a few times. This receptor was taken from a human donor in good health, serving as a control. V and J are TRBV10-3 and TRBJ2-1; D is perhaps TRBD1 (6 bases). Sequenced sample: sorted CD4+, CD8+, or CD8+CD57+ T cells (not recorded which) from PBMCs. DNA for the CDR3: TGTGCCATTTCAACAGGGCCGGAGCAGTTCTTC. The encoded protein is CAISTGPEQFF.